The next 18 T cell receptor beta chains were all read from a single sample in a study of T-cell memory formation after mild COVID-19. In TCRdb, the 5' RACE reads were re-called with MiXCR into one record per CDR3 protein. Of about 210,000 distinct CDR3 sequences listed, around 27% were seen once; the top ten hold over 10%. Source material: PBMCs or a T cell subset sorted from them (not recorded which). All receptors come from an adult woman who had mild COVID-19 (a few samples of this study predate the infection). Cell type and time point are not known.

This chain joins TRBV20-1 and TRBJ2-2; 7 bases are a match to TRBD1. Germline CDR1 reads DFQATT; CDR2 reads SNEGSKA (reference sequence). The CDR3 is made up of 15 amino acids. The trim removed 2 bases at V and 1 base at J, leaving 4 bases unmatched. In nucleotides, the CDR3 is TGCAGTGCTAGACCGACAGGGCGGAACACCGGGGAGCTGTTTTTT. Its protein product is CSARPTGRNTGELFF.

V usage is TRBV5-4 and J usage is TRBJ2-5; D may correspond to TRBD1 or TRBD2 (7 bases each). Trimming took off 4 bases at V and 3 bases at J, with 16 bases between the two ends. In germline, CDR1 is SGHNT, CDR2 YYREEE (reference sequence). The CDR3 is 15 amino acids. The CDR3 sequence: CASSPGGVGEETQYF. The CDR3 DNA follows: TGTGCCAGCAGCCCAGGGGGGGTCGGAGAAGAGACCCAGTACTTC.

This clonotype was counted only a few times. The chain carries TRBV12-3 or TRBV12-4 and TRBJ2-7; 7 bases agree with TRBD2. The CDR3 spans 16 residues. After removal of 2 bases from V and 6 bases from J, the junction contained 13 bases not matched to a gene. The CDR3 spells CASSLHSAGQRAEQYF. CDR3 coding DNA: TGTGCCAGCAGTTTACACTCAGCGGGGCAACGCGCCGAGCAGTACTTC.

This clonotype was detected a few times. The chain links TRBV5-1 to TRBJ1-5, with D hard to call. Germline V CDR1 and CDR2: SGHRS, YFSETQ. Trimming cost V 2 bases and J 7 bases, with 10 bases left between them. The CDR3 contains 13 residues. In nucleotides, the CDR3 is TGCGCCAGCAGCTTTACAGCCGGCCAGCCCCAGCATTTT. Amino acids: CASSFTAGQPQHF.

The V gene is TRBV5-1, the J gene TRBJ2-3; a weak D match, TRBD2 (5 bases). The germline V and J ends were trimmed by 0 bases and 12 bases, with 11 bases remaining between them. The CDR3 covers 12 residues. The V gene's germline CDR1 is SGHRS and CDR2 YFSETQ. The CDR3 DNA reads TGCGCCAGCAGCTTGGATTCGGACTCACAGTATTTT. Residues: CASSLDSDSQYF.

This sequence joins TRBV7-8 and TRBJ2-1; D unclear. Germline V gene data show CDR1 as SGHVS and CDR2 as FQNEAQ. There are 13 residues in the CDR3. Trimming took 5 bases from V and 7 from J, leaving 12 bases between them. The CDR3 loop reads CASSPRLVNEQFF. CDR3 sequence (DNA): TGTGCCAGCAGCCCTAGACTGGTTAATGAGCAGTTCTTC.

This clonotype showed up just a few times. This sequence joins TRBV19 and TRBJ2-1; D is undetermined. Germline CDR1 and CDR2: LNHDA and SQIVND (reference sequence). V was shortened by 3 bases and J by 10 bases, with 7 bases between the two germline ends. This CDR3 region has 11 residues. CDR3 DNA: TGTGCCAGTAGTATCACAGACGAGCAGTTCTTC. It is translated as CASSITDEQFF.

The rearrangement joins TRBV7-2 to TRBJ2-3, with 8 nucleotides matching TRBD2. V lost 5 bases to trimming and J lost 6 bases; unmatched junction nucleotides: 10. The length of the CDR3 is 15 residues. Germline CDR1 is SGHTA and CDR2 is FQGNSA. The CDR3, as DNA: TGTGCCAGCAGCCCACGGACTAGCCTTTTCGATACGCAGTATTTT. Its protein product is CASSPRTSLFDTQYF.

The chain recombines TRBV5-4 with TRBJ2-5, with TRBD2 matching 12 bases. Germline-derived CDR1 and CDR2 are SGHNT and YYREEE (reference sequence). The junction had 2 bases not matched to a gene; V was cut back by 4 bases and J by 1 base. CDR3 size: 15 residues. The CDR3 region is CASSQLAGGQETQYF. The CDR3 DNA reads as TGTGCCAGCAGCCAACTAGCGGGGGGCCAAGAGACCCAGTACTTC.

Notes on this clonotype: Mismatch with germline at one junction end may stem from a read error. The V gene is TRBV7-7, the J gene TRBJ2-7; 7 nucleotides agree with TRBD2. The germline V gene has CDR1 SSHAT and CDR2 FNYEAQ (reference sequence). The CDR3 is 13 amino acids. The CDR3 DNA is TGTGCTAGCAGCTTAGGACTAGGCTACGAGCAGTACTTC. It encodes CASSLGLGYEQYF.

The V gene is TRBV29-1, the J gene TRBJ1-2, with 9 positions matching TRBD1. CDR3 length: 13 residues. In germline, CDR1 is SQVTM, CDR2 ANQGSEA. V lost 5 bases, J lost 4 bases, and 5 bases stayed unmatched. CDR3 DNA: TGCAGCGTTCAACAGGACAGGGGCTATGGCTACACCTTC. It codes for CSVQQDRGYGYTF.

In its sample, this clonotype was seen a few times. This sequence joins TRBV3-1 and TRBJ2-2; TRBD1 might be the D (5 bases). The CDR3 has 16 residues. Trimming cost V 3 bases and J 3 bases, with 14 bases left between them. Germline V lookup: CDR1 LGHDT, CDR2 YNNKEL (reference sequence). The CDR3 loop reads CASSQGRARYTGELFF. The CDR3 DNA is TGTGCCAGCAGCCAGGGCAGGGCTCGGTACACCGGGGAGCTGTTTTTT. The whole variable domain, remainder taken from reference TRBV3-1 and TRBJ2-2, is DTAVSQTPKYLVTQMGNDKSIKCEQNLGHDTMYWYKQDSKKFLKIMFSYNNKELIINETVPNRFSPKSPDKAHLNLHINSLELGDSAVYFCASSQGRARYTGELFFGEGSRLTVL.

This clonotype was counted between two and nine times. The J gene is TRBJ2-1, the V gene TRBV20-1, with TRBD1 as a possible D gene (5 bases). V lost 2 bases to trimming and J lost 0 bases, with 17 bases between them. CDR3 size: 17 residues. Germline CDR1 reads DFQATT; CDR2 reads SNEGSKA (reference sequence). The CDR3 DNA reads TGCAGTGCTAGAATCGTGGGGCGGATAAGCTCCTACAATGAGCAGTTCTTC. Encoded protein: CSARIVGRISSYNEQFF.

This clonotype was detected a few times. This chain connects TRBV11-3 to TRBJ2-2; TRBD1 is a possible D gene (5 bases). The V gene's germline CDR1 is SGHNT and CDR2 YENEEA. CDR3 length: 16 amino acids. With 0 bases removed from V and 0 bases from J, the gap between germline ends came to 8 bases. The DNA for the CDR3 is TGTGCCAGCAGCTTAGAAGACAGAGCGAACACCGGGGAGCTGTTTTTT. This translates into CASSLEDRANTGELFF.

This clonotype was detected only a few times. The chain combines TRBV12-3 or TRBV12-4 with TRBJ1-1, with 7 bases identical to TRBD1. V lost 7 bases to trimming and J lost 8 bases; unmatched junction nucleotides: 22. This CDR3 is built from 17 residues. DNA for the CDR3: TGTGCCAGCATACCCACCCCGGGACAGCCCCAGGGCATGGAAGCTTTCTTT. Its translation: CASIPTPGQPQGMEAFF.

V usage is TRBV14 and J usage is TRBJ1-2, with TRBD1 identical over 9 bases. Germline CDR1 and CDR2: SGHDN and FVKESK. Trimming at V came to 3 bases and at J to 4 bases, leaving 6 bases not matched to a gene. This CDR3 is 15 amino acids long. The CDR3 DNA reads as TGTGCCAGCAGCCATTTTCAACAGGGGGCCTATGGCTACACCTTC. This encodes CASSHFQQGAYGYTF.

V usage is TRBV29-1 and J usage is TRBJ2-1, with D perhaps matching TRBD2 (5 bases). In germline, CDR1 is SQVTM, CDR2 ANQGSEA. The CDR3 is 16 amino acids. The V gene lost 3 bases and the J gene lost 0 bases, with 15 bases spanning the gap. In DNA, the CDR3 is TGCAGCGTTGAGGGCTTACTAGTGCTCTCCTACAATGAGCAGTTCTTC. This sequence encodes CSVEGLLVLSYNEQFF.

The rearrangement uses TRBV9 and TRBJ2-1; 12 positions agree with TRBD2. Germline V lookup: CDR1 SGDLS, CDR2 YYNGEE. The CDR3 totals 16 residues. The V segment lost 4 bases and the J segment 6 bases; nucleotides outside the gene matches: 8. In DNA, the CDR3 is TGTGCCAGCAGCTTGACAGGACTAGCGGGGCTCAATGAGCAGTTCTTC. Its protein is CASSLTGLAGLNEQFF.